The clone carrying this TCR beta chain has just one count. This sample stems from a study of blood T cell repertoires in COVID-19. The study recruited exposed participants who had met a COVID-19 case within 2 weeks before entry. The CDR3 has 15 residues. Germline trimming cut 6 bases from V and 7 bases from J; bases unmatched to any gene: 7. The germline CDR1 and CDR2 sequences are ENHRY and SYGVKD. Method: immunoSEQ multiplex PCR; TCRdb's copy keeps in-frame clones and lacks some. This sample has 250,000 to 350,000 clones; 89% occur once, and the top ten carry less than 3%. This sequence was found in a woman between 45 and 65 years old who had been exposed to COVID-19. The sample taken for sequencing was PBMCs or T cells enriched from blood (not recorded which). The V call is TRBV10-3, the J call TRBJ1-6; 9 bases align to TRBD1. This CDR3 reads CAISGTGGENSPLHF. CDR3 DNA: TGTGCCATCAGCGGTACAGGGGGCGAGAATTCACCCCTCCACTTT.